What follows are 8 T cell receptor beta chains derived from one specimen sequenced in a study of blood T cell repertoires in COVID-19. The table came from immunoSEQ multiplex PCR; TCRdb's copy has only in-frame clones and leaves some out. Of under 500,000 clones listed, 87% were seen once; the top ten hold almost 2%. Input material: PBMCs or T cells enriched from blood (not recorded which). The receptor set was obtained from a woman younger than 30 with acute COVID-19.

This chain links TRBV16 with TRBJ1-2; D is undetermined. CDR3 length: 16 residues. Germline V gene data show CDR1 as KGHSY and CDR2 as FQNENV. The ends were cut back, 0 bases at V and 6 bases at J, with 17 bases in the middle. DNA for the CDR3: TGTGCCAGCAGCCAATCTCTAGGGCGAGACGGGAATGGCTACACCTTC. This codes for CASSQSLGRDGNGYTF.

The rearrangement joins TRBV27 to TRBJ2-1, with 14 bases that match TRBD2. The length of the CDR3 is 14 residues. Per the germline V gene, CDR1 is MNHEY and CDR2 is SMNVEV (reference sequence). Unmatched junction bases numbered 9, after V lost 8 bases and J lost 12 bases. CDR3 sequence: CASGGGTSGSSQFF. The DNA of the CDR3 is TGTGCCAGCGGGGGAGGGACTAGCGGGAGCTCGCAGTTCTTC.

The rearrangement uses TRBV5-4 and TRBJ2-5; 12 bases agree with TRBD2. After removal of 4 bases from V and 1 base from J, the junction contained 5 bases not matched to a gene. This CDR3 contains 16 residues. In germline, CDR1 is SGHNT, CDR2 YYREEE (reference sequence). DNA of the CDR3: TGTGCCAGCAGCCCTAGCGGGAGGGCTACCCAAGAGACCCAGTACTTC. Its protein product is CASSPSGRATQETQYF.

The J gene is TRBJ1-5, the V gene TRBV14, with 9 bases that match TRBD1. The CDR3 totals 14 residues. Germline V gene lookup returns CDR1 SGHDN and CDR2 FVKESK. V trimming: 4 bases; J trimming: 2 bases; junction bases outside the gene matches: 0. This CDR3 reads CASSRTGGNQPQHF. CDR3 in DNA: TGTGCCAGCAGCCGGACAGGGGGCAATCAGCCCCAGCATTTT. The whole variable domain, remainder taken from reference TRBV14 and TRBJ1-5, is EAGVTQFPSHSVIEKGQTVTLRCDPISGHDNLYWYRRVMGKEIKFLLHFVKESKQDESGMPNNRFLAERTGGTYSTLKVQPAELEDSGVYFCASSRTGGNQPQHFGDGTRLSIL.

This clone was detected once. CDR3 sequence (DNA): TGTGCCAGCAGTCGGACAGGGGAATGGGAAAAACTGTTTTTT. This translates into CASSRTGEWEKLFF. The genes are TRBV27 and TRBJ1-4; TRBD1 agrees at 9 bases. The V gene's germline CDR1 is MNHEY and CDR2 SMNVEV (reference sequence). This CDR3 region has 14 residues. Trimming at V came to 5 bases and at J to 8 bases, leaving 6 bases not matched to a gene.

J is TRBJ2-1 and V is TRBV19; 8 bases align to TRBD2. V shed 3 bases and J 9 bases; nucleotides not matched to a gene: 10. This CDR3 region has 15 residues. Germline lookup yields CDR1 LNHDA and CDR2 SQIVND (reference sequence). The CDR3 DNA reads TGTGCCAGTAGTATTCACAGCGGGAGTGGAGGTGAGCAGTTCTTC. Translation: CASSIHSGSGGEQFF.

The chain uses TRBV15 and TRBJ2-7; D gene unclear. The germline gives CDR1 LNHNV, CDR2 YYDKDF (reference sequence). This CDR3 has 12 amino acids. The V and J ends lost 0 bases and 3 bases respectively, with 3 bases between them. DNA of the CDR3: TGTGCCACCAGCAGAGATCTCTACGAGCAGTACTTC. Translating it yields CATSRDLYEQYF.

This clone was picked up one time. This rearrangement joins TRBV19 to TRBJ2-7; D call uncertain. This CDR3 region has 13 residues. V shed 5 bases and J shed 7 bases, with 15 bases lying between them. Germline assignment: CDR1 LNHDA and CDR2 SQIVND (reference sequence). CDR3 in DNA: TGTGCCAGTAGTTCTACGCCTGTTCTGGAGCAGTACTTC. This sequence encodes CASSSTPVLEQYF. Full variable domain (rest looked up from reference TRBV19 and TRBJ2-7): DGGITQSPKYLFRKEGQNVTLSCEQNLNHDAMYWYRQDPGQGLRLIYYSQIVNDFQKGDIAEGYSVSREKKESFPLTVTSAQKNPTAFYLCASSSTPVLEQYFGPGTRLTVT.